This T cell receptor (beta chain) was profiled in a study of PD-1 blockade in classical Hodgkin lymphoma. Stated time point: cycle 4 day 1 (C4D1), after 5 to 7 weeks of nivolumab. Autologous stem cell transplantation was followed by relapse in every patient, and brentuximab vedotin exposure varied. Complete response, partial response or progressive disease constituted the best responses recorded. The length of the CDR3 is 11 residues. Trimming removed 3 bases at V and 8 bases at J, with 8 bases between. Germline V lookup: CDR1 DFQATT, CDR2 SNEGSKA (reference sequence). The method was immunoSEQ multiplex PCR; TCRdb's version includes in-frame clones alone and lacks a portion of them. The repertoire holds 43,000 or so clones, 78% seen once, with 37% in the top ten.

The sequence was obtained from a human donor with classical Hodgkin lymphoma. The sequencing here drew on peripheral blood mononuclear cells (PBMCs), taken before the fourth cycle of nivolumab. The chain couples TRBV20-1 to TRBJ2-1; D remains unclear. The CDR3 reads CSASVVDEQFF. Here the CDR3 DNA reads TGCAGTGCTAGTGTCGTTGATGAGCAGTTCTTC.